One sample yielded the 5 T cell receptor beta chains listed below, sequenced in a study of blood T cell repertoires in COVID-19. Assay: immunoSEQ multiplex PCR; the TCRdb copy retains only in-frame clones and omits some. Of fewer than 350,000 clones in the sample, roughly 90% were seen once. Input material: PBMCs or T cells enriched from blood (not recorded which). The receptor source for this set is a woman between 18 and 30 years old with acute COVID-19.

There are a few counts of this clone. This chain joins TRBV6-2 or TRBV6-3 and TRBJ1-5; 10 bases agree with TRBD1. This CDR3 contains 21 residues. CDR1 MNHEY and CDR2 SVGEGT come from the germline V gene. V shed 6 bases, J shed 0 bases, and the junction held 20 bases outside the gene matches. This CDR3 is CASSKTPTGGWPGDSNQPQHF. The CDR3 DNA reads TGTGCCAGCAGCAAGACACCGACAGGGGGCTGGCCCGGAGATAGCAATCAGCCCCAGCATTTT.

The CDR3 reads CASSVGTGWTEAFF. For the CDR3, the DNA is TGTGCCAGCAGCGTAGGGACAGGTTGGACTGAAGCTTTCTTT. V and J are TRBV9 and TRBJ1-1; 7 nucleotides align to TRBD1. The V gene's germline CDR1 is SGDLS and CDR2 YYNGEE. The CDR3 extends over 14 amino acids. After removal of 0 bases from V and 5 bases from J, the junction contained 4 bases not matched to a gene.

The CDR3 region is CASSSLRGGGRFVDTQYF. For the CDR3, the DNA is TGTGCCAGCAGCTCTCTTAGGGGCGGGGGGCGGTTTGTAGATACGCAGTATTTT. V usage is TRBV11-2 and J usage is TRBJ2-3; the match to TRBD2 covers 8 bases. V lost 4 bases and J lost 5; bases outside the gene matches: 17. The CDR3 length is 18 residues. Germline CDR1 is SGHAT and CDR2 is FQNNGV.

The genes are TRBV6-1 and TRBJ2-1; 10 bases fit TRBD2. CDR1 is MNHNS and CDR2 is SASEGT in the germline V gene. The CDR3 length is 17 residues. V was clipped by 4 bases and J by 7 bases; unmatched bases: 13. CDR3 in DNA: TGTGCCAGCAGTGGAAACACCTTAGCGGGAGGTGGGAATGAGCAGTTCTTC. Its protein is CASSGNTLAGGGNEQFF.

V gene TRBV7-8 combines with J gene TRBJ1-5; 7 bases match TRBD1. Per the germline V gene, CDR1 is SGHVS and CDR2 is FQNEAQ. The CDR3 spans 18 residues. The junction had 13 bases not matched to a gene; V was cut back by 5 bases and J by 0 bases. The CDR3 sequence is CASSHRGRESLSNQPQHF. CDR3 bases: TGTGCCAGCAGCCACAGGGGCAGGGAATCCCTTAGCAATCAGCCCCAGCATTTT.